The 29 T cell receptor beta chains in this list originate from one sample, sequenced in a study of cytomegalovirus exposure and HLA in healthy donors. Use of 60 Vbeta and 13 Jbeta primers characterized the PCR. Method: immunoSEQ multiplex PCR; TCRdb's copy keeps in-frame clones and lacks some. The table records tens of thousands of clones, roughly 80% of them present only once. The sequenced sample was PBMCs. The receptors originated from a man between 35 and 55 years old in good health and CMV-seronegative.

This clone has only one observation. V usage is TRBV7-8 and J usage is TRBJ2-1; TRBD1 matches 9 bases. Trimming cost V 5 bases and J 8 bases; bases outside gene matches: 19. The CDR3 sequence is 18 residues long. The germline V gene encodes CDR1 SGHVS and CDR2 FQNEAQ. The chain's CDR3 is CASSIRQGGKYGDDEQFF. The CDR3 coding sequence is TGTGCCAGCAGCATAAGACAGGGGGGAAAATACGGGGATGATGAGCAGTTCTTC.

The chain uses TRBV5-1 and TRBJ2-6; D gene unclear. V was shortened by 4 bases and J by 0 bases, with 14 bases between the two germline ends. CDR3 size: 17 residues. Germline V gives CDR1 SGHRS, CDR2 YFSETQ. For the CDR3, the DNA is TGCGCCAGCAGCAACACCGTCCTCGCCTCTGGGGCCAACGTCCTGACTTTC. It is translated as CASSNTVLASGANVLTF.

The chain has TRBV19 and TRBJ1-2; possibly TRBD1 for D (5 bases). CDR1 LNHDA and CDR2 SQIVND come from the germline V gene (reference sequence). V lost 5 bases to trimming and J lost 3 bases, with 13 bases between them. The CDR3 consists of 14 residues. CDR3 in DNA: TGTGCCAGTAGTTTCAGCAGGGTGGACTATGGCTACACCTTC. Encoded protein: CASSFSRVDYGYTF. The full variable domain, completed using reference TRBV19 and TRBJ1-2, is DGGITQSPKYLFRKEGQNVTLSCEQNLNHDAMYWYRQDPGQGLRLIYYSQIVNDFQKGDIAEGYSVSREKKESFPLTVTSAQKNPTAFYLCASSFSRVDYGYTFGSGTRLTVV.

The chain combines TRBV5-1 with TRBJ2-5, with 7 positions matching TRBD1. With the DNA end fitting TRBJ2-7 better, the J assignment may be wrong. The germline CDR1 and CDR2 sequences are SGHRS and YFSETQ. This CDR3 comprises 14 residues. The CDR3 nucleotides are TGCGCCAGCAGCTTGGAAAACAGGGGCTACGAGCAGTACTTC. It translates to CASSLENRGYEQYF.

This chain connects TRBV6-1 to TRBJ1-1; D call uncertain. V was trimmed by 2 bases and J by 3 bases, leaving 10 bases between them. The V gene's germline CDR1 is MNHNS and CDR2 SASEGT. The CDR3 has 14 residues. The CDR3 coding sequence is TGTGCCAGCAGTGAAATGGATGCGGACACTGAAGCTTTCTTT. Protein product: CASSEMDADTEAFF.

The gene calls are TRBV5-1 and TRBJ2-5, with TRBD1 matching 9 bases. The J call may not be correct, given that the DNA end is closer to TRBJ2-7. Germline CDR1 is SGHRS and CDR2 is YFSETQ. The CDR3 length is 13 residues. CDR3 residues: CASSSGQGYEQYF. The CDR3 nucleotides read TGCGCCAGCAGCTCGGGACAGGGCTACGAGCAGTACTTC.

The rearrangement joins TRBV11-3 to TRBJ2-7; D possibly corresponds to TRBD2 (5 bases). V was pared by 1 base and J by 5 bases, with 6 bases between. The CDR3 is 12 residues long. Germline V CDR1 and CDR2: SGHNT, YENEEA. The CDR3 loop is CASSLAGDEQYF. CDR3 nucleotide sequence: TGTGCCAGCAGCTTAGCCGGGGACGAGCAGTACTTC. Supplemented by reference TRBV11-3 and TRBJ2-7, the full variable domain reads EAGVVQSPRYKIIEKKQPVAFWCNPISGHNTLYWYLQNLGQGPELLIRYENEEAVDDSQLPKDRFSAERLKGVDSTLKIQPAELGDSAVYLCASSLAGDEQYFGPGTRLTVT.

CDR3 nucleotide sequence: TGTGCCTGGATAGTCGGGAGCTCTGGAAACACCATATATTTT. It encodes CAWIVGSSGNTIYF. The rearrangement uses TRBV30 and TRBJ1-3; D gene unclear. This CDR3 has 14 amino acids. V lost 4 bases, J lost 0 bases, and 10 bases lay in between. The germline V gene encodes CDR1 GTSNPN and CDR2 SVGIG (reference sequence).

V and J are TRBV18 and TRBJ1-2; perhaps TRBD1 as D (6 bases). The CDR3 totals 15 residues. Germline CDR1 KGHSH, CDR2 LQKENI. Trimming took 0 bases from V and 5 from J, leaving 13 bases between them. CDR3 sequence (DNA): TGTGCCAGCTCACCACCGCGGTCACAGGGATATGGCTACACCTTC. It encodes CASSPPRSQGYGYTF.

The chain uses TRBV10-1 and TRBJ2-1; maybe TRBD1 (5 bases). The CDR3 length is 15 residues. Trimming stripped 3 bases from V and 1 base from J, with 10 bases between. CDR1 WNHNN and CDR2 SYGVQD come from the germline V gene (reference sequence). In nucleotides, the CDR3 is TGCGCCAGCAGTGATTCAGGGTCGTCCTACAATGAGCAGTTCTTC. Translated: CASSDSGSSYNEQFF.

The gene calls are TRBV6-1 and TRBJ2-2; D gene unclear. CDR3 length: 13 residues. The germline gives CDR1 MNHNS, CDR2 SASEGT. The germline V and J ends were trimmed by 7 bases and 5 bases, with 11 bases remaining between them. The DNA for the CDR3 is TGTGCCAGCATTCTAAGTCGTACCGGGGAGCTGTTTTTT. This encodes CASILSRTGELFF.

The gene calls are TRBV30 and TRBJ2-1, with TRBD2 matching over 10 bases. V gave up 8 bases and J gave up 7 bases; unmatched junction bases: 8. The CDR3 has 13 amino acids. CDR1 is GTSNPN, CDR2 SVGIG, per germline (reference sequence). CDR3 DNA: TGTGCCAGAGAGCGGGAGGGCAAGAATGAGCAGTTCTTC. Amino acid sequence: CAREREGKNEQFF.

The rearrangement links TRBV5-1 to TRBJ2-7, with 8 nucleotides matching TRBD1. From germline, CDR1 is SGHRS and CDR2 YFSETQ. The CDR3 has 13 amino acids. J gave up 7 bases and V 3 bases, and 6 bases lay outside the gene matches. The CDR3 sequence is CASSSPDREEQYF. The CDR3 DNA reads TGCGCCAGCAGCTCCCCGGACAGGGAGGAGCAGTACTTC.

This chain joins TRBV6-6 and TRBJ2-2; possible D gene TRBD1, 5 bases. The ends were cut back, 2 bases at V and 2 bases at J, with 9 bases in the middle. The V gene's germline CDR1 is MNHNY and CDR2 SVGAGI (reference sequence). The CDR3 is 15 residues long. This CDR3 is CASSYTGQNTGELFF. The CDR3 nucleotides read TGTGCCAGCAGTTACACCGGACAAAACACCGGGGAGCTGTTTTTT.

The rearrangement joins TRBV7-3 to TRBJ1-1, with unresolved D. The CDR3 spans 13 residues. Deletions cut 5 bases from V and 7 bases from J, with 14 bases between. Germline V lookup: CDR1 SGHTA, CDR2 FQGTGA. The CDR3, as DNA: TGTGCCAGCAGCCCCCGGCGGGCAGTTGAAGCTTTCTTT. Translating gives CASSPRRAVEAFF.

This sequence joins TRBV4-2 and TRBJ2-7, with a tentative D call TRBD1 (6 bases). V was cut by 3 bases and J by 5 bases, with 20 bases left in between. The CDR3 is 16 amino acids. Per germline, CDR1 LGHNA and CDR2 YNFKEQ. DNA of the CDR3: TGTGCCAGCAGCCAGTCGGGGACAATTACGGACCACGAGCAGTACTTC. It encodes CASSQSGTITDHEQYF.

The sample holds a few counts of this clone. This chain connects TRBV5-5 to TRBJ1-1; D not resolved. The germline V gene has CDR1 SGHKS and CDR2 YYEKEE (reference sequence). There are 12 residues in the CDR3. Trimming took 4 bases from V and 5 from J, leaving 9 bases between them. The CDR3 bases are TGTGCCAGCAGCCGCACTTCAACTGAAGCTTTCTTT. Amino acid sequence: CASSRTSTEAFF.

The chain links TRBV29-1 to TRBJ1-4; D unresolved. Trimming took 5 bases from V and 0 from J, leaving 7 bases between them. This CDR3 has 13 amino acids. Germline CDR1 SQVTM, CDR2 ANQGSEA. CDR3 bases: TGCAGCGTTCGACACTCAACTAATGAAAAACTGTTTTTT. Its protein is CSVRHSTNEKLFF. The complete variable domain, with remaining parts taken from reference TRBV29-1 and TRBJ1-4, reads SAVISQKPSRDICQRGTSLTIQCQVDSQVTMMFWYRQQPGQSLTLIATANQGSEATYESGFVIDKFPISRPNLTFSTLTVSNMSPEDSSIYLCSVRHSTNEKLFFGSGTQLSVL.

The genes are TRBV28 and TRBJ2-7, with D perhaps TRBD1 (6 bases). V was cut by 6 bases and J by 6 bases, with 15 bases left in between. The CDR3 loop spans 13 amino acids. The germline CDR1 and CDR2 sequences are MDHEN and SYDVKM. The chain's CDR3 is CASSLQGFGEQYF. The CDR3 DNA reads as TGTGCCAGCAGCCTCCAGGGGTTTGGCGAGCAGTACTTC.

The rearrangement uses TRBV18 and TRBJ2-6; D call uncertain. This CDR3 is built from 19 residues. V lost 1 base and J lost 1, with 17 bases in between. The germline gives CDR1 KGHSH, CDR2 LQKENI. The CDR3 region has the DNA TGTGCCAGCTCACCACAGGTGGCTCAGACGACATCTGGGGCCAACGTCCTGACTTTC. It encodes CASSPQVAQTTSGANVLTF.

The chain is built from TRBV27 and TRBJ2-7; TRBD1 is a possible D gene (6 bases). The CDR3 runs 15 residues. Trimming removed 5 bases at V and 2 bases at J, with 16 bases between. The V gene's germline CDR1 is MNHEY and CDR2 SMNVEV (reference sequence). CDR3 sequence (DNA): TGTGCCAGCAGTCCTCAGGGGACCCAGGCCTACGAGCAGTACTTC. Amino acid sequence: CASSPQGTQAYEQYF.

This clone was counted a single time. This sample includes further DNA sequences coding for the same CDR3. The CDR3 DNA follows: TGTGCCAGCTCACCCCAGGGTGGCAATCAGCCCCAGCATTTT. It encodes CASSPQGGNQPQHF. The chain joins TRBV18 to TRBJ1-5; tentative D call: TRBD1 (5 bases). Trimming left V 3 bases short and J 2 bases short, with 8 bases between. Germline V gene lookup returns CDR1 KGHSH and CDR2 LQKENI. The CDR3 runs 14 residues.

A single count supports this clone. The chain combines TRBV7-9 with TRBJ2-5, with 7 bases fitting TRBD2. The CDR3 contains 16 residues. V gave up 1 base and J gave up 5 bases; unmatched junction bases: 10. CDR1 and CDR2 from the germline V gene are SEHNR and FQNEAQ (reference sequence). In nucleotides, the CDR3 is TGTGCCAGCAGCTTAGGTCCTAGCGGTAACGAGGAGACCCAGTACTTC. The encoded protein is CASSLGPSGNEETQYF.

V and J are TRBV7-9 and TRBJ1-1; D is ambiguous. V was shortened by 1 base and J by 2 bases, with 14 bases between the two germline ends. The length of the CDR3 is 16 residues. The germline V gene has CDR1 SEHNR and CDR2 FQNEAQ (reference sequence). CDR3 region: CASSLGSRKINTEAFF. CDR3 nucleotides: TGTGCCAGCAGCTTAGGGTCCAGAAAAATAAACACTGAAGCTTTCTTT.

CDR3 coding DNA: TGTGCCAGCACCAAGGGGTTATCAGCTTTCTTT. Translation: CASTKGLSAFF. The gene calls are TRBV27 and TRBJ1-1; D possibly corresponds to TRBD1 (5 bases). Trimming removed 7 bases from V and 10 bases from J, with 13 bases in between. This CDR3 has 11 amino acids. Germline CDR1 reads MNHEY; CDR2 reads SMNVEV (reference sequence).

The chain carries TRBV19 and TRBJ2-7; TRBD2 aligns across 8 bases. The V gene end was trimmed by 6 bases and the J gene end by 3 bases; junction bases not matched to a gene: 13. CDR3 size: 16 residues. Germline V CDR1 and CDR2: LNHDA, SQIVND (reference sequence). The CDR3 protein is CASSPQVGSGSYEQYF. CDR3 coding DNA: TGTGCCAGTAGCCCCCAGGTGGGAAGCGGGAGCTACGAGCAGTACTTC. Filled out from reference TRBV19 and TRBJ2-7, the complete variable domain reads DGGITQSPKYLFRKEGQNVTLSCEQNLNHDAMYWYRQDPGQGLRLIYYSQIVNDFQKGDIAEGYSVSREKKESFPLTVTSAQKNPTAFYLCASSPQVGSGSYEQYFGPGTRLTVT.

This clone showed up just a few times. The V call is TRBV2, the J call TRBJ1-4, with D possibly TRBD1 on 6 matching bases. Germline CDR1 SNHLY, CDR2 FYNNEI. V lost 4 bases, J lost 6 bases, and 12 bases lay in between. This CDR3 has 14 amino acids. CDR3 protein: CASSGTEEDEKLFF. The CDR3 DNA sequence: TGTGCCAGCAGTGGGACAGAAGAAGATGAAAAACTGTTTTTT.

With regard to this clone: One end of the junction does not line up with germline, which may come from a read error. J is TRBJ1-5 and V is TRBV19; D remains unclear. Germline V gives CDR1 LNHDA, CDR2 SQIVND (reference sequence). The length of the CDR3 is 12 residues. The CDR3 loop is CANSRENQPQHF. As DNA, the CDR3 is TGTGCCAATAGTCGGGAAAATCAGCCCCAGCATTTT.

This clone was counted between two and nine times. Here the CDR3 DNA reads TGTGCCAGCAGTGAGGGACTAGCGGGAGTAACCACAGATACGCAGTATTTT. It translates to CASSEGLAGVTTDTQYF. V and J are TRBV6-1 and TRBJ2-3; 14 bases are a match to TRBD2. From germline, CDR1 is MNHNS and CDR2 SASEGT. This CDR3 has 17 residues. J was trimmed by 2 bases and V by 3 bases; bases with no gene match: 4.